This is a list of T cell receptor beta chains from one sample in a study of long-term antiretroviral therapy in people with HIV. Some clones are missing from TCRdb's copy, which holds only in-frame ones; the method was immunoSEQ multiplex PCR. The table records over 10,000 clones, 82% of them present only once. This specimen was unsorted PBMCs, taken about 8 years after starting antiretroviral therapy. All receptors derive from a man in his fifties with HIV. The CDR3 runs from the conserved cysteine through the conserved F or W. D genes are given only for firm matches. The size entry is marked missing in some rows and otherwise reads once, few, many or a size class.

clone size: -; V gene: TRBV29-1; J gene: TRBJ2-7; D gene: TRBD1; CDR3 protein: CSVSGTGHYEQYF; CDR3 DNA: TGCAGCGTCTCCGGGACAGGGCACTACGAGCAGTACTTC
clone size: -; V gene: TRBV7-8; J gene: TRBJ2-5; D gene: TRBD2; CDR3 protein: CASSLGGLAGELLQETQYF; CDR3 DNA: TGTGCCAGCAGCTTAGGAGGACTAGCGGGGGAACTACTCCAAGAGACCCAGTACTTC
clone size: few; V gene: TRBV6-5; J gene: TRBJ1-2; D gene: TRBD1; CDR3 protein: CASSYSGQEGLGYTF; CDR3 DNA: TGTGCCAGCAGTTACTCGGGACAGGAGGGGCTTGGCTACACCTTC
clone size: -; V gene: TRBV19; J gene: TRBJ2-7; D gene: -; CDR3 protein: CASSMDLVDYEQYF; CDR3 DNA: TGTGCCAGTAGTATGGACCTGGTCGACTACGAGCAGTACTTC
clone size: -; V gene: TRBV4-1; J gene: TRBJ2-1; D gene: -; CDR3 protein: CASSQVASSYNEQFF; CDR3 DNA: TGCGCCAGCAGCCAAGTAGCTTCTAGCTACAATGAGCAGTTCTTC
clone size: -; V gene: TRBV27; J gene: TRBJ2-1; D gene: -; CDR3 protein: CASNSREGAYNEQFF; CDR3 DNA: TGTGCCAGCAATTCCAGGGAAGGGGCCTACAATGAGCAGTTCTTC
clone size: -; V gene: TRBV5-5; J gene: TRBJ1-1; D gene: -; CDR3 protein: CASSLTLRNTEAFF; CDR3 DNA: TGTGCCAGCAGCTTAACATTACGGAACACTGAAGCTTTCTTT
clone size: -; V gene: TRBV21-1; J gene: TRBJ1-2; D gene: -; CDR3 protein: CASSTEDRGTWGYTF; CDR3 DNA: TGTGCCAGCAGCACGGAGGACAGGGGCACGTGGGGCTACACCTTC
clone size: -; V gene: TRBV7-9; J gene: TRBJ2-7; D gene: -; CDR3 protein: CASSPTGSYEQYF; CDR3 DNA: TGTGCCAGCAGCCCAACAGGATCCTACGAGCAGTACTTC
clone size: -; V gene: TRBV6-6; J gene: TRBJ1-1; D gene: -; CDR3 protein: CASSQFVVWRTEAFF; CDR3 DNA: TGTGCCAGCAGTCAATTTGTGGTTTGGCGCACTGAAGCTTTCTTT
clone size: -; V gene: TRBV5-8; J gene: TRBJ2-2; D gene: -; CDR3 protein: CASSPNDQNTGELFF; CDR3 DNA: TGTGCCAGCAGCCCGAACGATCAGAACACCGGGGAGCTGTTTTTT
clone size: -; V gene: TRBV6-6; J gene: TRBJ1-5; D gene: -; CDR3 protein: CASNDPWQGNQPQHF; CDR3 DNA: TGTGCCAGCAACGACCCGTGGCAGGGCAATCAGCCCCAGCATTTT
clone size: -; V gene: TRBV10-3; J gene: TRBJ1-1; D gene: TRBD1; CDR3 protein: CAISESVVSDRGAAFF; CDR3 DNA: TGTGCCATCAGTGAGTCAGTCGTGTCGGACAGGGGGGCAGCTTTCTTT
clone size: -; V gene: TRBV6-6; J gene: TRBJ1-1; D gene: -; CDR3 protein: CASSLPWTASEAEAFF; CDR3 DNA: TGTGCCAGCAGTTTACCCTGGACAGCGTCGGAGGCTGAAGCTTTCTTT
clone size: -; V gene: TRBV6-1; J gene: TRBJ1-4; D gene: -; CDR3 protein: CASSELLGAYSVFF; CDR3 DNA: TGTGCCAGCAGTGAATTACTGGGGGCCTACTCGGTGTTTTTT
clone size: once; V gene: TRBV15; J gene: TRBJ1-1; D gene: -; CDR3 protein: CATSRDFGSVGEAFF; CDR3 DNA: TGTGCCACCAGCAGAGATTTTGGGTCAGTTGGGGAAGCTTTCTTT
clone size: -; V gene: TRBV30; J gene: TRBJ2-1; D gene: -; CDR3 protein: CAWSGGVGIDEQFF; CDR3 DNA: TGTGCCTGGAGTGGGGGGGTGGGGATTGATGAGCAGTTCTTC
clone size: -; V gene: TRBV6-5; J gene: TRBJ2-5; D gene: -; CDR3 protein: CASSWGPRETQYF; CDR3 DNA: TGTGCCAGCAGTTGGGGCCCGCGGGAGACCCAGTACTTC
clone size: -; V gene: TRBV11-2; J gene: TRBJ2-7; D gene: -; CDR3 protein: CASSLSPRGEQYF; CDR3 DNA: TGTGCCAGCAGCTTGAGCCCCCGGGGCGAGCAGTACTTC
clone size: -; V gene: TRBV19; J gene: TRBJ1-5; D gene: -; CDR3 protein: CASTWVGAGNQPQHF; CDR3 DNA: TGTGCCAGTACCTGGGTAGGGGCAGGCAATCAGCCCCAGCATTTT
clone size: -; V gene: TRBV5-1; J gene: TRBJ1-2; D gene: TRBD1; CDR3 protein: CASSLGLIGGGGIGYTF; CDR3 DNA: TGCGCCAGCAGCTTGGGGCTTATAGGGGGCGGTGGAATCGGCTACACCTTC
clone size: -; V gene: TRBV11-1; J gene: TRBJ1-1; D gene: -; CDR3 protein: CASTFLRGGEAFF; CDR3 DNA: TGTGCCAGCACTTTTTTGAGGGGAGGTGAAGCTTTCTTT
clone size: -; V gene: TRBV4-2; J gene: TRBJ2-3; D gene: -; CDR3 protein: CASSQEIVAGTDTQYF; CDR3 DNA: TGTGCCAGCAGCCAAGAGATAGTAGCAGGGACAGATACGCAGTATTTT
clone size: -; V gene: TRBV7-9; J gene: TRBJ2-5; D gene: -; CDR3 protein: CASSLGRNGPGTNQETQYF; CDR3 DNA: TGTGCCAGCAGCTTAGGTCGAAACGGGCCGGGAACTAATCAAGAGACCCAGTACTTC
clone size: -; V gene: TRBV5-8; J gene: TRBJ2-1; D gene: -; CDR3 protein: CASSLFGGVNEQFF; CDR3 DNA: TGTGCCAGCAGCTTGTTCGGAGGAGTGAATGAGCAGTTCTTC
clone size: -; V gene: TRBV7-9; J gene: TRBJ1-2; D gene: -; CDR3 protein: CAIRSQEREPSYGYTF; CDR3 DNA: TGTGCCATCCGGTCGCAGGAGAGGGAGCCTAGCTATGGCTACACCTTC
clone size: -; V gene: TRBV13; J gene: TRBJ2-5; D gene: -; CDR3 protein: CASSSYSQAETQYF; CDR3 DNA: TGTGCCAGCAGCTCGTATTCTCAGGCGGAGACCCAGTACTTC
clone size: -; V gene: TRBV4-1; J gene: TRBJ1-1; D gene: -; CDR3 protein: CASSQGEWGYTEAFF; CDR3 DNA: TGCGCCAGCAGCCAAGGGGAGTGGGGATACACTGAAGCTTTCTTT
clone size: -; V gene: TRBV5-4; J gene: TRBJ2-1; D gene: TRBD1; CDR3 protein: CASSLGPHRGLENEQFF; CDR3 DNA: TGTGCCAGCAGCTTGGGCCCCCACAGGGGGCTCGAAAATGAGCAGTTCTTC
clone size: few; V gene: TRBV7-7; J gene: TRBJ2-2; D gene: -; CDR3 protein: CASSLGGNTGELFF; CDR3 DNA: TGTGCCAGCAGCTTAGGAGGGAACACCGGGGAGCTGTTTTTT
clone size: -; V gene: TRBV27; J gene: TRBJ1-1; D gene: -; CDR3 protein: CASSDRQYTEAFF; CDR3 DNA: TGTGCCAGCAGCGACAGACAGTACACTGAAGCTTTCTTT
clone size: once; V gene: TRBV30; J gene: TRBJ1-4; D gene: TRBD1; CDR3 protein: CAWSGPRDSREKLFF; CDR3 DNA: TGTGCCTGGAGTGGGCCCCGGGACAGTAGAGAAAAACTGTTTTTT
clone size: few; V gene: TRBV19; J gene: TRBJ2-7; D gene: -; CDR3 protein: CASSIYSGVMNEQYF; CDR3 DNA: TGTGCCAGTAGTATATATTCGGGGGTGATGAACGAGCAGTACTTC
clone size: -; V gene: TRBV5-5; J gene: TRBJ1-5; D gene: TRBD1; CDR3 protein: CASSLYGDRGARGNQPQHF; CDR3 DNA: TGTGCCAGCAGCTTATATGGGGACAGGGGGGCAAGAGGCAATCAGCCCCAGCATTTT
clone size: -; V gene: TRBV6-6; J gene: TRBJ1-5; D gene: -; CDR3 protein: CASSYSGAGDQPQHF; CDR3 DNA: TGTGCCAGCAGTTACTCGGGGGCAGGAGATCAGCCCCAGCATTTT
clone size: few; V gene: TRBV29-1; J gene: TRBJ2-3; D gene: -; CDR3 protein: CSVDSTGDDTDTQYF; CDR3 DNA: TGCAGCGTTGATTCGACAGGAGATGACACAGATACGCAGTATTTT
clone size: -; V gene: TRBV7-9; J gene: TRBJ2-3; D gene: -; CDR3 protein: CASSLVIWTSTDTQYF; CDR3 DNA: TGTGCCAGCAGCTTAGTTATCTGGACGTCCACAGATACGCAGTATTTT
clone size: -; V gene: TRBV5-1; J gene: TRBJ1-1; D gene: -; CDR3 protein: CASSWGPDSGAFF; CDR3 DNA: TGCGCCAGCAGCTGGGGGCCCGACTCGGGAGCTTTCTTT
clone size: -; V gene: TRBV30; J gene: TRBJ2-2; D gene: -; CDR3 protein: CAWSPGTGELFF; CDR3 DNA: TGTGCCTGGAGTCCTGGGACCGGGGAGCTGTTTTTT
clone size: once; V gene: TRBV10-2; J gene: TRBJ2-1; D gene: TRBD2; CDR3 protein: CASSEDLGLAGGSSYNEQFF; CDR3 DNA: TGCGCCAGCAGTGAGGATTTGGGACTAGCGGGGGGCAGCTCCTACAATGAGCAGTTCTTC
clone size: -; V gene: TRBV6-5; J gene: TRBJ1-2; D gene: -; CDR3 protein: CATSTAYGYTF; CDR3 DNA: TGTGCCACCTCCACCGCCTATGGCTACACCTTC